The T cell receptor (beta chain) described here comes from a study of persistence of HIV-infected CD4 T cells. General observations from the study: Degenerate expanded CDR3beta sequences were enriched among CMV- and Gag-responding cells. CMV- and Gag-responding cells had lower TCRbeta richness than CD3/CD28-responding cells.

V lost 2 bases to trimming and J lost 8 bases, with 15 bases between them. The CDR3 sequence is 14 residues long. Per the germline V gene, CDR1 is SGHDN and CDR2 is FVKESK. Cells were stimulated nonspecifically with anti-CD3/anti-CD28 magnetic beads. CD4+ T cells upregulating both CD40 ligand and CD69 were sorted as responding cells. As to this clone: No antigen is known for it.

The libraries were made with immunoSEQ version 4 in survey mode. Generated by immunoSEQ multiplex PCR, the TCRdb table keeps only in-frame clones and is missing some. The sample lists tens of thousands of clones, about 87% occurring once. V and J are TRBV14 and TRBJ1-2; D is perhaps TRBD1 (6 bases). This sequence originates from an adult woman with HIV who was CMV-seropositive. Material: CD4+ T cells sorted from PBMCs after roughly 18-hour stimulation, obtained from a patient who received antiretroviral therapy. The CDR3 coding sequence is TGTGCCAGCAGCCAACTTAGGCAGGGGAGCGGCTACACCTTC. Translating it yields CASSQLRQGSGYTF.